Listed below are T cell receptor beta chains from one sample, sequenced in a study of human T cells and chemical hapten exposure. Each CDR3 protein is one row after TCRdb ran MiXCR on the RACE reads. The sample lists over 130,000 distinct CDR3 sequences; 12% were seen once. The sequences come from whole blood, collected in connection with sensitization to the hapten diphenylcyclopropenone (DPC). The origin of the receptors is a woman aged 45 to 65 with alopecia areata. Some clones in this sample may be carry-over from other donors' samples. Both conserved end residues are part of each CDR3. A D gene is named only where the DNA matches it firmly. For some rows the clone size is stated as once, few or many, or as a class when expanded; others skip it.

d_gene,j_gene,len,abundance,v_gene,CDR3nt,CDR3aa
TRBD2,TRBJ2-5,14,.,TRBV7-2,TGTGCCAGCAGCTTCTCAAGCGGGAAGGAGACCCAGTACTTC,CASSFSSGKETQYF
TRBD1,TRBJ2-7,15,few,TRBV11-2,TGTGCCAGCAGCTTAAGAACCGGGACAGGGAACGAGCAGTACTTC,CASSLRTGTGNEQYF
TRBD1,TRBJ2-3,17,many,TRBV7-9,TGTGCCAGCAGCCAGCCCCGGGACAGGGGCCGGGCAGATACGCAGTATTTT,CASSQPRDRGRADTQYF
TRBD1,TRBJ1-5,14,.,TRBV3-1,TGTGCCAGCAGCCCAGGGACAGCTGGGCAGCCCCAGCATTTT,CASSPGTAGQPQHF
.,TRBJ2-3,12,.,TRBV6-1,TGTGCCACCGAGAGTGACACAGATACGCAGTATTTT,CATESDTDTQYF
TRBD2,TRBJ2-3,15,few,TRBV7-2,TGTGCCAGCAGCTTAGGTCTAGCGGGTAGGGATACGCAGTATTTT,CASSLGLAGRDTQYF
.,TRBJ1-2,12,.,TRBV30,TGTGCCTGGAGTGTAAGGCAGCCGCCCTACACCTTC,CAWSVRQPPYTF
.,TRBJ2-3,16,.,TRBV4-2,TGTGCCAGCAGCCAAGACCCACAGGGCCCCACAGATACGCAGTATTTT,CASSQDPQGPTDTQYF
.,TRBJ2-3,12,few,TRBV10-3,TGTGCCATCAGTGAGAGCTCTTTTACGCAGTATTTT,CAISESSFTQYF
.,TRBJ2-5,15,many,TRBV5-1,TGCGCCAGCAGCTTGTCGCAGGGCCGTTTGGAGACCCAGTACTTC,CASSLSQGRLETQYF
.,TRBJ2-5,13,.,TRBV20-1,TGCAGTGCGGGTCTGACATCCCAATCCAGCCAGTACTTC,CSAGLTSQSSQYF
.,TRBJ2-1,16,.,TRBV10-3,TGTGCCATCAGCCATGGGCCCAGCCGGGGTTACAATGAGCAGTTCTTC,CAISHGPSRGYNEQFF
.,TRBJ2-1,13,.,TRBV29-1,TGCAGCGTTGAAGACCGAGAGGTGGGTGTAGGCTTCTTC,CSVEDREVGVGFF
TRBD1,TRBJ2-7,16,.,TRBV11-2,TGTGCCAGCAGCTTACTTCCCGGGACAGGTTCCTACGAGCAGTACTTC,CASSLLPGTGSYEQYF
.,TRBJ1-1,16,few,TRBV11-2,TGTGCCAGCAGCTCAGCGGGGGCGCGTTTGAACACTGAAGCTTTCTTT,CASSSAGARLNTEAFF
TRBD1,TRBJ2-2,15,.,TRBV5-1,TGCGCCAGCACGTGGGGGACAGGGAACACCGGGGAGCTGTTTTTT,CASTWGTGNTGELFF
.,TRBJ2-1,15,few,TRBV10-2,TGCGCCAGCAGTGCCCTGGCGGGCTCCTACAATGAGCAGTTCTTC,CASSALAGSYNEQFF
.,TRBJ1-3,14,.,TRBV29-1,TGCAGCGTTTACTCTGGGAGCTCTGGAAACACCATATATTTT,CSVYSGSSGNTIYF
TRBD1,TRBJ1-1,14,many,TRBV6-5,TGTGCCAGCAGGCAGGACAGGGTGAACACTGAAGCTTTCTTT,CASRQDRVNTEAFF
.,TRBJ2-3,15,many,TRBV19,TGTGCCAGTAGTAGTGGGACCTTCATGGGAGATACGCAGTATTTT,CASSSGTFMGDTQYF
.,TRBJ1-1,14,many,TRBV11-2,TGTGCCAGCAGCCTATTCGGGGGGGGCACTGAAGCTTTCTTT,CASSLFGGGTEAFF
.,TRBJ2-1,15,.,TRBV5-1,TGCGCCAGCAGCTTGGAGGGGTATTCCTACAATGAGCAGTTCTTC,CASSLEGYSYNEQFF
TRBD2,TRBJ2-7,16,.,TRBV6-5,TGTGCCAGCAGTTCCCTGGGACTAGCGGGAACTGACGAGCAGTACTTC,CASSSLGLAGTDEQYF
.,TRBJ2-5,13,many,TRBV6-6,TGTGCCAGCAGTTACTTTGTCGGAGAGACCCAGTACTTC,CASSYFVGETQYF
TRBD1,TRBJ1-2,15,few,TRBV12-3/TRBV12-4,TGTGCCAGCAGGTGGAGGGGACAGACTAACTATGGCTACACCTTC,CASRWRGQTNYGYTF
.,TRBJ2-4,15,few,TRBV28,TGTGCCAGCACCTCGGGGGACGAGAGAAAAAACATTCAGTACTTC,CASTSGDERKNIQYF
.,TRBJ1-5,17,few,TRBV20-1,TGCAGTGCTAGTGTCCGGGACGGAATCATTAGCAATCAGCCCCAGCATTTT,CSASVRDGIISNQPQHF
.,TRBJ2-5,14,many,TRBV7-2,TGTGCCAGCAGCCAAACGGGGGCGAGAGAGACCCAGTACTTC,CASSQTGARETQYF
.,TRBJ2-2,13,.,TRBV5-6,TGTGCCAGCAGCTGGGGGAACACCGGGGAGCTGTTTTTT,CASSWGNTGELFF
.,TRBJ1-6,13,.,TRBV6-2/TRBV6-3,TGTGCCAGCAGTTGGACCAGTACGTTCACCCTCCACTTT,CASSWTSTFTLHF
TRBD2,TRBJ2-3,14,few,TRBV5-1,TGCGCCAGCACTAGCGGGAGGTCAGGAGATACGCAGTATTTT,CASTSGRSGDTQYF
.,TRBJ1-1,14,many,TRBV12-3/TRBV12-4,TGTGCCAGCAGATACACAGGGTCGGGCACTGAAGCTTTCTTT,CASRYTGSGTEAFF
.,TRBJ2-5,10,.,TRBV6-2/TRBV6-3,TGTGCCACCCGCTTAGAGACCCAGTACTTC,CATRLETQYF
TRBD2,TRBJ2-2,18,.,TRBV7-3,TGTGCCAGCAGCTCCAACGAAGGACTAGCGGGAGGGGCCGGGGAGCTGTTTTTT,CASSSNEGLAGGAGELFF
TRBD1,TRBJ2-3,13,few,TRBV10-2,TGCGCCAGCAGAACAGGGGATGGAGATACGCAGTATTTT,CASRTGDGDTQYF
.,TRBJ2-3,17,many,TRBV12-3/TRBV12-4,TGTGCCAGCACCCGTTGGGGGACTGGGGGAGGCACAGATACGCAGTATTTT,CASTRWGTGGGTDTQYF
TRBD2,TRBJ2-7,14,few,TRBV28,TGTGCCAGCAGTCAGCAGGCGGGGGCCTACGAGCAGTACTTC,CASSQQAGAYEQYF